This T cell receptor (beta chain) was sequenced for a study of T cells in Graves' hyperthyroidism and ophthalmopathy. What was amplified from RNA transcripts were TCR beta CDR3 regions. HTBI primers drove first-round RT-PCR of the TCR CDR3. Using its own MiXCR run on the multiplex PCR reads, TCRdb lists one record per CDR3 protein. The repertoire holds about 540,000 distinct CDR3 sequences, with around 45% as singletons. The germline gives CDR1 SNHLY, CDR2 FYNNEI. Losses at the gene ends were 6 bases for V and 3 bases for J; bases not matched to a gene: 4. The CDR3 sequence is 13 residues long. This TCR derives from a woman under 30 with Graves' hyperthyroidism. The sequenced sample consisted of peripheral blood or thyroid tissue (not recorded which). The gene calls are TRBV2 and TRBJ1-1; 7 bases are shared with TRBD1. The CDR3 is CASRVQGYTEAFF. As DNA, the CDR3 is TGTGCCAGCAGGGTACAGGGGTACACTGAAGCTTTCTTT.